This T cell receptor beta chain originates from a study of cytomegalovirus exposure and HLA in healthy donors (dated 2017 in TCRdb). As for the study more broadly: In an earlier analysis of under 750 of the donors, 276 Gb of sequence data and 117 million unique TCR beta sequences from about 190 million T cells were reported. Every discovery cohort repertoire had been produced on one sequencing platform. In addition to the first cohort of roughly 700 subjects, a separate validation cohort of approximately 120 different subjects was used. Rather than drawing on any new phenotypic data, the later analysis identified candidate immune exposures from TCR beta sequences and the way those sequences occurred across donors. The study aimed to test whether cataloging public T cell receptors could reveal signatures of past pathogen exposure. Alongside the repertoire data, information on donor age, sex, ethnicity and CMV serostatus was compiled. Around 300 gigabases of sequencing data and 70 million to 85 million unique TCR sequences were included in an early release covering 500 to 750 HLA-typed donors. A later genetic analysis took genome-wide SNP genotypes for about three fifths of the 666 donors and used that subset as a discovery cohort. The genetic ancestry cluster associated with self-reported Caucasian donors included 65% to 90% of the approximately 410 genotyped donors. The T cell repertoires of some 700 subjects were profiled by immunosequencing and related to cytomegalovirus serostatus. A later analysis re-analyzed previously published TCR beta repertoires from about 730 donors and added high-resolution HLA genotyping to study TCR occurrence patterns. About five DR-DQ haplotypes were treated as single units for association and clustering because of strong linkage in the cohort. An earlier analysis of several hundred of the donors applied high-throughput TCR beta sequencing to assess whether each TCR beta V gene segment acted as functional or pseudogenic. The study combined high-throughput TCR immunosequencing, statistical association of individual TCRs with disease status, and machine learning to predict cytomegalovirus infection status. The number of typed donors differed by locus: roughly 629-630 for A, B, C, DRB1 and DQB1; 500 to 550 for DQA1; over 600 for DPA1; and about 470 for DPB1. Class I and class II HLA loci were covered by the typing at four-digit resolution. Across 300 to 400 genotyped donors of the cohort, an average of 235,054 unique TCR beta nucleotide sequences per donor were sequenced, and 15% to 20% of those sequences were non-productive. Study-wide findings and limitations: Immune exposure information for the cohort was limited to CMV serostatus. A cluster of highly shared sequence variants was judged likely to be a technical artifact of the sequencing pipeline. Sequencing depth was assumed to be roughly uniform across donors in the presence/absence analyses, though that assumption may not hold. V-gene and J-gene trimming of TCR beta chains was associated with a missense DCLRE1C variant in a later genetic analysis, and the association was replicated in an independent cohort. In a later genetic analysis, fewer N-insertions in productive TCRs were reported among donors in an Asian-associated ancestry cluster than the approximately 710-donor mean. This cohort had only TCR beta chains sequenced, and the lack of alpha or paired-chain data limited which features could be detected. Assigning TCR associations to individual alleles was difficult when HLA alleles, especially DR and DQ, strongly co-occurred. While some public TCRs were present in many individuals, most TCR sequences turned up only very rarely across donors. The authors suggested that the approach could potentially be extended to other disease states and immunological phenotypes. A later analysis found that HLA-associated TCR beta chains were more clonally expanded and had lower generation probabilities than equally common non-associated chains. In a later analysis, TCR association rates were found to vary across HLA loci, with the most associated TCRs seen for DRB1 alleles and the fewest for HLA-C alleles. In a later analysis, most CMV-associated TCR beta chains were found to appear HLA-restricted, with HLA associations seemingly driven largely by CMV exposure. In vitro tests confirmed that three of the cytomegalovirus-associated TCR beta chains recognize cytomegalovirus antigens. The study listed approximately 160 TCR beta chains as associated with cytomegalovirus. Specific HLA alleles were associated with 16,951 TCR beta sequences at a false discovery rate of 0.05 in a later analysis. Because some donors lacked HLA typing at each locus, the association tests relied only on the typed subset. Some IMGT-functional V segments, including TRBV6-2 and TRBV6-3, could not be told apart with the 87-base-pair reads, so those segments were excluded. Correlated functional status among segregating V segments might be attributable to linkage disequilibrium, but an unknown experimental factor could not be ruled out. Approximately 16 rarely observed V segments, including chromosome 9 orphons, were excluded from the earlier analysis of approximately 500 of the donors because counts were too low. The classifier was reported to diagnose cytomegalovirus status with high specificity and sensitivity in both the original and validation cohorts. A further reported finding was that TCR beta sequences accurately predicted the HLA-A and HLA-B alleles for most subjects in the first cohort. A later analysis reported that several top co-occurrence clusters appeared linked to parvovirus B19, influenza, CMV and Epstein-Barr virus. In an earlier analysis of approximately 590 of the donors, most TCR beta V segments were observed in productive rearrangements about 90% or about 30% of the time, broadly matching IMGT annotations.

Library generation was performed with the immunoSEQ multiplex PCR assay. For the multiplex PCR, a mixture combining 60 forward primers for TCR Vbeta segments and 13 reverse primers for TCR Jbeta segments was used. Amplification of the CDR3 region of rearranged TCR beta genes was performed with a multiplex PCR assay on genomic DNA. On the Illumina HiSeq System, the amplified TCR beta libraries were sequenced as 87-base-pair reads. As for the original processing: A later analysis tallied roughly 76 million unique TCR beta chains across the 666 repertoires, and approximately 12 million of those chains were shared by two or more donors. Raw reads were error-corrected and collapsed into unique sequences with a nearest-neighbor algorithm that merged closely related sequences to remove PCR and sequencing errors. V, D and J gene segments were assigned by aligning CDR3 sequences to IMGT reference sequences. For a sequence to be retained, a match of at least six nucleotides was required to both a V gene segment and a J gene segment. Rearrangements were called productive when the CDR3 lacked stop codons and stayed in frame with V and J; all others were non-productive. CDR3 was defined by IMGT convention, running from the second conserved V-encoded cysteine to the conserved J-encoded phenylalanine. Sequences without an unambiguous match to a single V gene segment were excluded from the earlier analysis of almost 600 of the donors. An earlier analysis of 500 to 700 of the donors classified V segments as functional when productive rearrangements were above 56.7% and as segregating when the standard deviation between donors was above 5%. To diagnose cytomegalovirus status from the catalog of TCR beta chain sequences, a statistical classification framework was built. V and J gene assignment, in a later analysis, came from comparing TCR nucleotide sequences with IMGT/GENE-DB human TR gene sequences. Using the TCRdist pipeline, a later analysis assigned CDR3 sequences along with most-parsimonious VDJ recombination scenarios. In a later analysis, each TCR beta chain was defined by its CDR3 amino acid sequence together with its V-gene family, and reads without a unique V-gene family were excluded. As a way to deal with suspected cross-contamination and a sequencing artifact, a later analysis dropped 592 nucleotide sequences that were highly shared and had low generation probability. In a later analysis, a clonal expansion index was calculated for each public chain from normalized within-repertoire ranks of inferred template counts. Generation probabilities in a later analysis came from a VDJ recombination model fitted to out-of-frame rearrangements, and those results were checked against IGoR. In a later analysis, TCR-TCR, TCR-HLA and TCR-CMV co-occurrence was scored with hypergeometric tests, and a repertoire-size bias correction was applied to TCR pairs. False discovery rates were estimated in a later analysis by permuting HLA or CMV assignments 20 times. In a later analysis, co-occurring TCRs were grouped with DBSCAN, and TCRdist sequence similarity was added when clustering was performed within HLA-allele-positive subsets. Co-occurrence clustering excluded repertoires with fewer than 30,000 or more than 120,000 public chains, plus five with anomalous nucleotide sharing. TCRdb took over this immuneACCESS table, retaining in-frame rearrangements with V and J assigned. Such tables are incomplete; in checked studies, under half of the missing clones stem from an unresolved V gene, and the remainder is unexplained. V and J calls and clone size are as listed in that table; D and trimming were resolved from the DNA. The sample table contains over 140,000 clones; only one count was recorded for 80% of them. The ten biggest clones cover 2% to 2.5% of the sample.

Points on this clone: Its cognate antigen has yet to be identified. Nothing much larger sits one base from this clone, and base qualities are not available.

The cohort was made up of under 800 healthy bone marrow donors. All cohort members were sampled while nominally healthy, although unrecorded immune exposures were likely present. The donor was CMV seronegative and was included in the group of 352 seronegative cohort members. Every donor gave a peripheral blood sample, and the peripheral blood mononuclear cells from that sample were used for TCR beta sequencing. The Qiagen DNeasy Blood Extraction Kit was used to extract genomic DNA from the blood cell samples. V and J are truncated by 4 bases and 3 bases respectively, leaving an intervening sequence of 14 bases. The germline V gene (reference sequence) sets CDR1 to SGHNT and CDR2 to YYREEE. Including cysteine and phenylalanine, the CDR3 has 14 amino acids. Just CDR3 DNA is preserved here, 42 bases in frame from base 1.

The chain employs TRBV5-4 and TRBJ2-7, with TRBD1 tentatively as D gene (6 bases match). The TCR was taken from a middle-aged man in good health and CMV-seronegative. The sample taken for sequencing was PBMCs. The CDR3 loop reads CASSTQTGNYEQYF. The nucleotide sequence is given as TGTGCCAGCAGCACTCAGACAGGAAACTACGAGCAGTACTTC. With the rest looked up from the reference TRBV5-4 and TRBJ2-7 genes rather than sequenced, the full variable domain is ETGVTQSPTHLIKTRGQQVTLRCSSQSGHNTVSWYQQALGQGPQFIFQYYREEENGRGNFPPRFSGLQFPNYSSELNVNALELDDSALYLCASSTQTGNYEQYFGPGTRLTVT.